Each of the 7 T cell receptor beta chains below was sequenced from the same sample in a study of shared clonotypes between healthy human individuals. The data were produced by immunoSEQ multiplex PCR, yet TCRdb's version contains in-frame clones alone and is incomplete. The sample has roughly 1.4 million clones; approximately 98.5% are singletons. What was sequenced was naive CD4+ T cells sorted from blood. Documented subset: CD45RA+ positively selected. These receptors came from a man in his thirties or forties in good health.

The chain recombines TRBV30 with TRBJ1-2; TRBD1 matches 8 bases. The CDR3 extends over 13 amino acids. CDR1 is GTSNPN, CDR2 SVGIG, per germline (reference sequence). J gave up 3 bases and V 7 bases, and 7 bases lay outside the gene matches. The CDR3 DNA follows: TGTGCCTCGCAACAGGGGGGGGACTATGGCTACACCTTC. Translating gives CASQQGGDYGYTF.

The rearrangement links TRBV4-3 to TRBJ2-7; a possible D gene is TRBD2 (6 bases). CDR1 is LGHNA, CDR2 YSLEER, per germline. CDR3 size: 15 residues. Between the trimmed V and J ends, which lost 0 bases and 4 bases, there was a span of 13 bases. The CDR3 reads CASSQDTAGLYEQYF. The CDR3 nucleotides are TGCGCCAGCAGCCAAGACACGGCGGGGCTGTACGAGCAGTACTTC.

This chain uses TRBV29-1 with TRBJ1-1; TRBD1 matches at 8 bases. J gave up 1 base and V 7 bases, and 2 bases lay outside the gene matches. The CDR3 has 12 residues. CDR1 SQVTM and CDR2 ANQGSEA come from the germline V gene. The CDR3 nucleotides read TGCAGCGGGACAGGGCGGAACACTGAAGCTTTCTTT. Translation: CSGTGRNTEAFF. The full variable domain, completed using reference TRBV29-1 and TRBJ1-1, is SAVISQKPSRDICQRGTSLTIQCQVDSQVTMMFWYRQQPGQSLTLIATANQGSEATYESGFVIDKFPISRPNLTFSTLTVSNMSPEDSSIYLCSGTGRNTEAFFGQGTRLTVV.

This chain links TRBV14 with TRBJ2-7; D remains ambiguous. The CDR3 has 12 amino acids. V shed 4 bases and J shed 6 bases, with 10 bases lying between them. In germline, CDR1 is SGHDN, CDR2 FVKESK. This CDR3 is CASSPGFGEQYF. CDR3 nucleotides: TGTGCCAGCAGCCCCGGATTCGGCGAGCAGTACTTC.

The V and J genes are TRBV10-3 and TRBJ2-7, with a weak D call TRBD2 (5 bases). Germline V gene data show CDR1 as ENHRY and CDR2 as SYGVKD. V shed 1 base and J shed 0 bases, with 7 bases lying between them. There are 14 residues in the CDR3. In DNA, the CDR3 is TGTGCCATCAGTGAGTTTAGCGCCTCCTACGAGCAGTACTTC. This encodes CAISEFSASYEQYF.

The gene calls are TRBV27 and TRBJ2-5; TRBD2 aligns across 12 bases. The CDR3 runs 15 residues. Trimming took 5 bases from V and 4 from J; bases not matched to a gene: 5. Germline V CDR1 and CDR2: MNHEY, SMNVEV (reference sequence). The CDR3 bases are TGTGCCAGCAGTCTCGGACTAGCGGGGCCAGAGACCCAGTACTTC. It specifies CASSLGLAGPETQYF.

The chain couples TRBV5-4 to TRBJ2-3, with D possibly being TRBD2 (5 bases). The V gene lost 0 bases and the J gene lost 12 bases, with 11 bases spanning the gap. This CDR3 comprises 12 residues. Germline assignment: CDR1 SGHNT and CDR2 YYREEE (reference sequence). This chain's CDR3 is CASSLAEGRQYF. Here the CDR3 DNA reads TGTGCCAGCAGCTTGGCCGAGGGTAGACAGTATTTT.